Below, 24 T cell receptor beta chains from the same sample are listed, as sequenced in a study of identifying expanded T cells in peripheral blood. Assay: immunoSEQ multiplex PCR; the TCRdb copy retains only in-frame clones and omits some. The sample lists about 100,000 clones, over 70% occurring once. Sequencing was performed on blood. The receptors shown here come from a person aged 18 to 70 in good health.

This rearrangement joins TRBV29-1 to TRBJ2-7, with 10 nucleotides matching TRBD2. Trimming took 4 bases from V and 2 from J; bases not matched to a gene: 11. The CDR3 length is 16 residues. Germline assignment: CDR1 SQVTM and CDR2 ANQGSEA. DNA for the CDR3: TGCAGCGTTGGAAGTCCTAGCGGGAGAGGTACCTACGAGCAGTACTTC. Encoded protein: CSVGSPSGRGTYEQYF.

The chain carries TRBV19 and TRBJ2-3; D ambiguous. Germline CDR1 LNHDA, CDR2 SQIVND (reference sequence). The ends were cut back, 3 bases at V and 4 bases at J, with 11 bases in the middle. This CDR3 contains 14 residues. The CDR3 region has the DNA TGTGCCAGTAGTATCGGGTTTGTCGCAGATACGCAGTATTTT. This encodes CASSIGFVADTQYF. Filled out from reference TRBV19 and TRBJ2-3, the complete variable domain reads DGGITQSPKYLFRKEGQNVTLSCEQNLNHDAMYWYRQDPGQGLRLIYYSQIVNDFQKGDIAEGYSVSREKKESFPLTVTSAQKNPTAFYLCASSIGFVADTQYFGPGTRLTVL.

The rearrangement joins TRBV6-1 to TRBJ2-5, with 11 nucleotides matching TRBD1. The CDR3 consists of 15 residues. The ends lost 3 bases at V and 3 bases at J; junction bases unmatched: 3. CDR1 is MNHNS, CDR2 SASEGT, per germline. The CDR3 is CASSDLGQGEETQYF. CDR3 sequence (DNA): TGTGCCAGCAGTGATTTGGGACAGGGGGAAGAGACCCAGTACTTC.

V and J are TRBV7-9 and TRBJ1-4, with D possibly matching TRBD1 (6 bases). Trimming took off 3 bases at V and 7 bases at J, with 12 bases between the two ends. CDR1 and CDR2 (germline): SEHNR, FQNEAQ (reference sequence). The CDR3 covers 14 residues. CDR3 coding DNA: TGTGCCAGCAGCTTGATGGGGGCAGCTGAAAAACTGTTTTTT. Translated: CASSLMGAAEKLFF.

The table lists this clone with a count of one. This sequence joins TRBV7-9 and TRBJ1-2; D unresolved. The V end was cut by 1 base, the J end by 4 bases, with 16 bases between. The CDR3 length is 16 residues. The V gene's germline CDR1 is SEHNR and CDR2 FQNEAQ (reference sequence). CDR3 DNA sequence: TGTGCCAGCAGCTTAGAAGGACTAGACGGAACCTATGGCTACACCTTC. This translates into CASSLEGLDGTYGYTF.

The gene calls are TRBV18 and TRBJ1-1; a possible D gene is TRBD1 (6 bases). Germline CDR1 is KGHSH and CDR2 is LQKENI. The CDR3 spans 12 residues. Deletions cut 4 bases from V and 7 bases from J, with 10 bases between. Here the CDR3 reads CASSQGQLEAFF. The CDR3 nucleotides read TGTGCCAGCTCACAAGGACAGCTTGAAGCTTTCTTT.

This sequence joins TRBV5-5 and TRBJ2-7; 7 bases are shared with TRBD1. Germline V gene data show CDR1 as SGHKS and CDR2 as YYEKEE (reference sequence). CDR3 length: 14 residues. V lost 0 bases and J lost 5; bases outside the gene matches: 5. Written as DNA, the CDR3 is TGTGCCAGCAGCTTGGGAGGGGGCTGGCACGAGCAGTACTTC. Translation gives CASSLGGGWHEQYF.

The chain carries TRBV4-2 and TRBJ1-1; maybe TRBD1 (6 bases). With 3 bases removed from V and 1 base from J, the gap between germline ends came to 12 bases. CDR1 and CDR2 (germline): LGHNA, YNFKEQ. CDR3 size: 15 residues. The CDR3 sequence: CASSQDGQPNTEAFF. The CDR3 DNA reads as TGTGCCAGCAGCCAGGACGGACAGCCGAACACTGAAGCTTTCTTT.

This chain connects TRBV7-8 to TRBJ1-2; 8 bases are a match to TRBD1. The CDR3 covers 15 residues. The ends lost 5 bases at V and 8 bases at J; junction bases unmatched: 13. Germline-derived CDR1 and CDR2 are SGHVS and FQNEAQ. This chain's CDR3 is CASSPGGDRLGGYTF. In nucleotides, the CDR3 is TGTGCCAGCAGCCCTGGGGGGGACAGGCTAGGCGGCTACACCTTC.

This rearrangement joins TRBV9 to TRBJ2-1; 13 nucleotides match TRBD2. CDR1 and CDR2 (germline): SGDLS, YYNGEE. The CDR3 extends over 16 amino acids. V was pared by 3 bases and J by 7 bases, with 7 bases of the junction left unmatched. In DNA form, the CDR3 reads TGTGCCAGCAGCGGCGCGACTAGCGGGGGGCAAAATGAGCAGTTCTTC. Residues: CASSGATSGGQNEQFF.

This chain's CDR3 is CASSLGLANEQFF. Here the CDR3 DNA reads TGTGCCAGCAGTCTTGGACTAGCAAATGAGCAGTTCTTC. The gene calls are TRBV6-1 and TRBJ2-1; 8 nucleotides line up with TRBD2. CDR1 and CDR2 (germline): MNHNS, SASEGT. With V trimmed by 5 bases and J by 7 bases, 4 bases remained unmatched. The CDR3 runs 13 residues.

The chain is built from TRBV19 and TRBJ1-5; D uncertain. This CDR3 has 16 residues. V lost 4 bases and J 0 bases, leaving 13 bases between the germline ends. Germline assignment: CDR1 LNHDA and CDR2 SQIVND (reference sequence). The CDR3 DNA is TGTGCCAGTAGTACCCCCGGAGGAAATAGCAATCAGCCCCAGCATTTT. It specifies CASSTPGGNSNQPQHF.

J is TRBJ1-2 and V is TRBV6-1, with TRBD1 identical over 7 bases. Trimming removed 6 bases from V and 4 bases from J; junction bases left unmatched: 5. The CDR3 covers 13 residues. The V gene's germline CDR1 is MNHNS and CDR2 SASEGT. CDR3 protein: CASRDRDSYGYTF. The CDR3 DNA is TGTGCCAGCAGGGACCGGGACAGCTATGGCTACACCTTC.

This clone appeared once. This chain uses TRBV5-1 with TRBJ2-3; D unresolved. The CDR3 runs 17 residues. CDR1 and CDR2 (germline): SGHRS, YFSETQ. Trimming took off 4 bases at V and 2 bases at J, with 20 bases between the two ends. The CDR3 protein is CASSTPFLLTYTDTQYF. The CDR3 DNA reads as TGCGCCAGCAGCACCCCATTTCTTCTTACATACACAGATACGCAGTATTTT.

The chain recombines TRBV6-6 with TRBJ2-5; D remains ambiguous. The V and J ends lost 0 bases and 6 bases respectively, with 8 bases between them. This CDR3 region has 13 residues. Per the germline V gene, CDR1 is MNHNY and CDR2 is SVGAGI (reference sequence). CDR3 protein: CASSYSNRQTQYF. The CDR3 DNA reads TGTGCCAGCAGTTACTCAAATAGACAGACCCAGTACTTC.

The V and J genes are TRBV10-3 and TRBJ1-1; TRBD1 matches at 8 bases. The CDR3 has 14 residues. Germline CDR1 ENHRY, CDR2 SYGVKD. The V gene end was trimmed by 10 bases and the J gene end by 5 bases; junction bases not matched to a gene: 12. The CDR3 bases are TGTGCCAGCTTACCCGGGACAGGTGAGACTGAAGCTTTCTTT. It translates to CASLPGTGETEAFF.

In its sample, this clone was seen once. The CDR3 protein is CAAETGAGNQPQHF. As DNA, the CDR3 is TGTGCTGCAGAGACGGGGGCCGGCAATCAGCCCCAGCATTTT. V usage is TRBV19 and J usage is TRBJ1-5; D might be TRBD1 (6 bases). CDR1 is LNHDA and CDR2 is SQIVND in the germline V gene (reference sequence). The CDR3 consists of 14 residues.

The gene calls are TRBV15 and TRBJ2-3; TRBD1 matches at 8 bases. The CDR3 sequence is 16 residues long. J was trimmed by 3 bases and V by 1 base; bases with no gene match: 6. Germline V gene lookup returns CDR1 LNHNV and CDR2 YYDKDF (reference sequence). The CDR3 is CATSRGGQGPTDTQYF. CDR3 DNA sequence: TGTGCCACCAGCAGAGGAGGACAGGGCCCAACAGATACGCAGTATTTT.

V is TRBV5-1 and J is TRBJ2-1, with a tentative D call TRBD1 (6 bases). The CDR3 covers 14 residues. V was shortened by 9 bases and J by 1 base, with 14 bases between the two germline ends. CDR1 is SGHRS, CDR2 YFSETQ, per germline. CDR3 coding DNA: TGCGCCACTCGCAAGGGGGATTCCTACAATGAGCAGTTCTTC. It specifies CATRKGDSYNEQFF.

The chain recombines TRBV18 with TRBJ1-5, with TRBD1 as a possible D gene (5 bases). Between the trimmed V and J ends, which lost 4 bases and 2 bases, there was a span of 12 bases. CDR3 length: 15 amino acids. CDR1 is KGHSH, CDR2 LQKENI, per germline. The CDR3: CASSRTGIGNQPQHF. CDR3 nucleotide sequence: TGTGCCAGCTCACGTACAGGAATAGGCAATCAGCCCCAGCATTTT.

This chain joins TRBV2 and TRBJ1-5; D is perhaps TRBD1 (5 bases). The V end was cut by 7 bases, the J end by 0 bases, with 7 bases between. CDR3 length: 13 residues. Germline CDR1 SNHLY, CDR2 FYNNEI. CDR3 nucleotides: TGTGCCAGCAAAGGGACTAGCAATCAGCCCCAGCATTTT. This codes for CASKGTSNQPQHF.

The rearrangement uses TRBV7-3 and TRBJ1-1; TRBD1 matches at 7 bases. The CDR3 runs 13 residues. The germline CDR1 and CDR2 sequences are SGHTA and FQGTGA. The V segment lost 4 bases and the J segment 3 bases; nucleotides outside the gene matches: 2. DNA of the CDR3: TGTGCCAGCAGCTCCGGGACAGACACTGAAGCTTTCTTT. Amino acid sequence: CASSSGTDTEAFF.

The V call is TRBV29-1, the J call TRBJ2-1; D ambiguous. The CDR3 runs to 11 residues. With 3 bases removed from V and 4 bases from J, the gap between germline ends came to 4 bases. Germline CDR1 SQVTM, CDR2 ANQGSEA. As DNA, the CDR3 is TGCAGCGTTGAGGTTTACAATGAGCAGTTCTTC. Protein sequence: CSVEVYNEQFF.

The rearrangement uses TRBV29-1 and TRBJ1-2; D is possibly TRBD1 (5 bases). Per the germline V gene, CDR1 is SQVTM and CDR2 is ANQGSEA. The V end lost 7 bases, the J end lost 8 bases, and 11 bases lay between the germline ends. CDR3 length: 10 residues. The CDR3 sequence: CSGWGDGYTF. CDR3 nucleotides: TGCAGCGGTTGGGGGGACGGCTACACCTTC.